This T cell receptor beta chain was observed in a study of T-cell reconstitution after alpha-beta-depleted transplantation in children. Library preparation (for TCRbeta) was performed with unique molecular identifiers. TCRdb re-analysed the PCR reads in MiXCR, keeping a single row per CDR3 protein. The sample includes 360,000 or so distinct CDR3 sequences, around 21% of them seen just once. CDR1 and CDR2 (germline): DFQATT, SNEGSKA (reference sequence). The CDR3 sequence is 13 residues long. V lost 6 bases, J lost 3 bases, and 12 bases lay in between. This clonotype was detected many times. The sequencing used PBMCs from the stem cell graft donor, collected from the stem cell graft. The chain employs TRBV20-1 and TRBJ1-5; D is possibly TRBD1 (5 bases). This TCR came from a human donor who donated a stem cell graft to a child with acute myeloid leukemia. As DNA, the CDR3 is TGCAGTGCCCAACCGACAGTCAATCAGCCCCAGCATTTT. This translates into CSAQPTVNQPQHF.